The 27 T cell receptor beta chains below all came from one sample that was sequenced in a study of Tregs in tolerant kidney transplant recipients. This table comes from immunoSEQ multiplex PCR, and its TCRdb copy is limited to in-frame clones, with some not included. The table has about 120,000 clones, roughly nine tenths seen once. The specimen was CD4+ T cells from blood. The origin of the receptors is a human donor in good health.

The chain combines TRBV18 with TRBJ1-1; D is undetermined. The germline V and J ends were trimmed by 2 bases and 10 bases, with 11 bases remaining between them. The CDR3 is 12 residues long. The V gene's germline CDR1 is KGHSH and CDR2 LQKENI. The CDR3 DNA is TGTGCCAGCTCACCAGTGGTAGAAGGAGCTTTCTTT. It specifies CASSPVVEGAFF.

The chain carries TRBV5-5 and TRBJ1-1; no clear D gene. The germline V gene encodes CDR1 SGHKS and CDR2 YYEKEE (reference sequence). This CDR3 spans 12 amino acids. Trimming pared 0 bases from V and 7 bases from J, leaving 7 bases between. The CDR3 region is CASSLGQLEAFF. The CDR3 nucleotides read TGTGCCAGCAGCTTGGGTCAGCTTGAAGCTTTCTTT.

The rearrangement joins TRBV10-3 to TRBJ1-1; D is perhaps TRBD1 (5 bases). The CDR3 has 15 residues. CDR1 is ENHRY, CDR2 SYGVKD, per germline. V lost 3 bases and J lost 2, with 13 bases in between. The CDR3 DNA sequence: TGTGCCATCAGTGAACTGGGGCAGGGAAACACTGAAGCTTTCTTT. It yields the protein CAISELGQGNTEAFF.

CDR3 region: CASSSGTSGLQETQYF. CDR3 nucleotide sequence: TGTGCCAGCAGCTCAGGGACTAGCGGACTTCAAGAGACCCAGTACTTC. J is TRBJ2-5 and V is TRBV13, with TRBD2 matching over 11 bases. Germline trimming cut 4 bases from V and 2 bases from J; bases unmatched to any gene: 6. This CDR3 is built from 16 residues. Germline V CDR1 and CDR2: PRHDT, FYEKMQ (reference sequence).

This clone showed up just a few times. CDR3 sequence (DNA): TGCGCCAGCAGCTTGTCGGCTCTTAATTCACCCCTCCACTTT. Protein sequence: CASSLSALNSPLHF. J is TRBJ1-6 and V is TRBV5-1; D gene unclear. Looked up from germline, CDR1 is SGHRS and CDR2 is YFSETQ. The CDR3 is 14 residues long. The V gene lost 1 base and the J gene lost 6 bases, with 8 bases spanning the gap.

The chain joins TRBV10-1 to TRBJ1-1, with 7 bases aligning to TRBD1. The germline CDR1 and CDR2 sequences are WNHNN and SYGVQD (reference sequence). The length of the CDR3 is 14 residues. The V segment lost 6 bases and the J segment 4 bases; nucleotides outside the gene matches: 8. DNA of the CDR3: TGCGCCAGCAGGCCAAATTCAGGGGGCACTGAAGCTTTCTTT. This translates into CASRPNSGGTEAFF.

The CDR3 loop is CASSRGSSYEQYF. As DNA, the CDR3 is TGCGCCAGCAGCCGCGGTAGCTCCTACGAGCAGTACTTC. The genes are TRBV5-1 and TRBJ2-7; D not certain. The CDR3 covers 13 residues. Germline V gives CDR1 SGHRS, CDR2 YFSETQ. The germline V and J ends were trimmed by 4 bases and 0 bases, with 8 bases remaining between them.

In DNA, the CDR3 is TGTGCCAGCAGCTTAGCACCCAGGCACGGCGGGGAGCTGTTTTTT. Protein sequence: CASSLAPRHGGELFF. The chain recombines TRBV13 with TRBJ2-2, with D unresolved. From germline, CDR1 is PRHDT and CDR2 FYEKMQ (reference sequence). The CDR3 runs to 15 residues. Trimming cost V 1 base and J 7 bases, with 13 bases left between them.

The genes are TRBV18 and TRBJ2-7, with 7 bases fitting TRBD1. Germline V gene lookup returns CDR1 KGHSH and CDR2 LQKENI. The CDR3 is 15 amino acids. Unmatched junction bases numbered 11, after V lost 6 bases and J lost 3 bases. The CDR3 sequence is CASSPARDRNYEQYF. The CDR3 nucleotides are TGTGCCAGCTCCCCGGCCAGGGACAGAAACTACGAGCAGTACTTC.

The genes are TRBV7-9 and TRBJ2-7; D gene ambiguous. There are 14 residues in the CDR3. The ends were cut back, 5 bases at V and 0 bases at J, with 11 bases in the middle. Germline V CDR1 and CDR2: SEHNR, FQNEAQ (reference sequence). As DNA, the CDR3 is TGTGCCAGCAGCCCAAGGCACAACTCCTACGAGCAGTACTTC. Protein product: CASSPRHNSYEQYF.

CDR3 in amino acids: CASSVGADQPQHF. DNA for the CDR3: TGTGCCAGCAGCGTAGGAGCGGATCAGCCCCAGCATTTT. The chain employs TRBV9 and TRBJ1-5; D is unclear. The CDR3 extends over 13 amino acids. The germline V gene encodes CDR1 SGDLS and CDR2 YYNGEE. Trimming left V 0 bases short and J 5 bases short, with 6 bases between.

The chain has TRBV27 and TRBJ1-2; TRBD1 is a possible D gene (5 bases). The CDR3 is 16 residues long. V lost 1 base and J lost 0, with 12 bases in between. Germline CDR1 and CDR2: MNHEY and SMNVEV (reference sequence). The CDR3 DNA reads TGTGCCAGCAGTTTATACGGGGGGTCGGCTAACTATGGCTACACCTTC. Translating gives CASSLYGGSANYGYTF.

This chain uses TRBV6-1 with TRBJ2-3, with TRBD2 matching over 9 bases. The CDR3 covers 14 residues. The germline V gene has CDR1 MNHNS and CDR2 SASEGT. V gave up 8 bases and J gave up 0 bases; unmatched junction bases: 3. CDR3 region: CASQSGGSTDTQYF. The CDR3 nucleotides are TGTGCCAGCCAGAGCGGGGGGAGCACAGATACGCAGTATTTT.

The rearrangement joins TRBV6-1 to TRBJ1-1; no firm D call. Germline V gene sequence: CDR1 MNHNS, CDR2 SASEGT. Trimming removed 4 bases from V and 3 bases from J, with 12 bases in between. The CDR3 has 14 residues. CDR3 protein: CASSGPLIYTEAFF. The CDR3 DNA sequence: TGTGCCAGCAGTGGGCCCTTAATATACACTGAAGCTTTCTTT.

The genes are TRBV7-9 and TRBJ2-2, with 8 bases fitting TRBD2. The germline V gene has CDR1 SEHNR and CDR2 FQNEAQ (reference sequence). V dropped 3 bases and J dropped 4; count of bases not matched to a gene: 10. CDR3 size: 17 residues. The CDR3 loop is CASSLTGSGSGTGELFF. The CDR3 bases are TGTGCCAGCAGCTTGACCGGGAGCGGGAGCGGCACCGGGGAGCTGTTTTTT.

This chain connects TRBV5-4 to TRBJ1-2; D is ambiguous. The V gene's germline CDR1 is SGHNT and CDR2 YYREEE (reference sequence). The CDR3 is made up of 16 amino acids. With 0 bases removed from V and 3 bases from J, the gap between germline ends came to 15 bases. The CDR3 region has the DNA TGTGCCAGCAGCTTGGCTCAGGCAATCGGAGACTATGGCTACACCTTC. It encodes CASSLAQAIGDYGYTF.

This chain connects TRBV10-1 to TRBJ2-5; D is ambiguous. With 6 bases removed from V and 2 bases from J, the gap between germline ends came to 10 bases. The CDR3 sequence is 13 residues long. The germline CDR1 and CDR2 sequences are WNHNN and SYGVQD (reference sequence). CDR3 loop: CASSPTPQETQYF. For the CDR3, the DNA is TGCGCCAGCAGCCCCACCCCGCAAGAGACCCAGTACTTC.

The chain joins TRBV29-1 to TRBJ2-3; 13 bases are shared with TRBD2. This CDR3 region has 17 residues. V gave up 4 bases and J gave up 4 bases; unmatched junction bases: 11. CDR1 is SQVTM and CDR2 is ANQGSEA in the germline V gene. The DNA of the CDR3 is TGCAGCGTTGCTATAGGGACTAGCGGGATCGGCGCAGATACGCAGTATTTT. Its protein is CSVAIGTSGIGADTQYF.

The genes are TRBV30 and TRBJ1-2; a possible D gene is TRBD1 (5 bases). Deletions cut 0 bases from V and 2 bases from J, with 7 bases between. The CDR3 sequence is 13 residues long. CDR1 is GTSNPN and CDR2 is SVGIG in the germline V gene (reference sequence). The CDR3 region is CAWSVQVNYGYTF. CDR3 nucleotide sequence: TGTGCCTGGAGTGTACAGGTCAACTATGGCTACACCTTC.

The gene calls are TRBV11-2 and TRBJ2-5; no firm D call. This CDR3 is 12 amino acids long. V was pared by 5 bases and J by 5 bases, with 9 bases between. Germline values: CDR1 SGHAT, CDR2 FQNNGV. Written as DNA, the CDR3 is TGTGCCAGCAGCCCCTCTCGGGAGACCCAGTACTTC. This codes for CASSPSRETQYF.

This chain links TRBV7-3 with TRBJ2-2, with unresolved D. This CDR3 comprises 14 residues. Germline V gene sequence: CDR1 SGHTA, CDR2 FQGTGA. Trimming shortened V by 2 bases and J by 7 bases, and 11 bases separated the two germline ends. CDR3 sequence reads: CASSLGSRVGELFF. CDR3 sequence (DNA): TGTGCCAGCAGCTTAGGTTCTAGAGTCGGGGAGCTGTTTTTT.

The V gene is TRBV5-1, the J gene TRBJ1-6; possible D gene TRBD1, 5 bases. This CDR3 has 15 amino acids. Germline V CDR1 and CDR2: SGHRS, YFSETQ. V was trimmed by 3 bases and J by 5 bases, leaving 12 bases between them. This CDR3 reads CASSSLGRNNSPLHF. The CDR3, as DNA: TGCGCCAGCAGCTCTCTGGGGCGCAATAATTCACCCCTCCACTTT.

This sequence joins TRBV11-3 and TRBJ2-7; D perhaps matches TRBD2 (5 bases). V was clipped by 3 bases and J by 3 bases, with 9 bases between them. This CDR3 is built from 13 residues. The germline gives CDR1 SGHNT, CDR2 YENEEA. In nucleotides, the CDR3 is TGTGCCAGCAGCTTCTCTCGGGACTACGAGCAGTACTTC. Residues: CASSFSRDYEQYF.

For the CDR3, the DNA is TGCGCCAGCAGCTTGCACTCTAGCTCTGGGGCCAACGTCCTGACTTTC. Translated: CASSLHSSSGANVLTF. J is TRBJ2-6 and V is TRBV5-1; D gene uncertain. In germline, CDR1 is SGHRS, CDR2 YFSETQ. The CDR3 contains 16 residues. Deletions cut 1 base from V and 0 bases from J, with 8 bases between.

This chain joins TRBV5-1 and TRBJ2-7; a weak D match, TRBD2 (5 bases). This CDR3 is 14 amino acids long. V was trimmed by 2 bases and J by 3 bases, leaving 12 bases between them. CDR1 is SGHRS and CDR2 is YFSETQ in the germline V gene. The CDR3 DNA sequence: TGCGCCAGCAGCTTAGGAGGAAACTACTACGAGCAGTACTTC. Protein product: CASSLGGNYYEQYF.

V gene TRBV6-1 combines with J gene TRBJ1-1; 9 positions match TRBD1. The CDR3 contains 14 residues. V shed 6 bases, J shed 1 base, and the junction held 3 bases outside the gene matches. The germline CDR1 and CDR2 sequences are MNHNS and SASEGT. CDR3 in DNA: TGTGCCAGCAGGCCGGGACAGGGGAACACTGAAGCTTTCTTT. This encodes CASRPGQGNTEAFF.

The J gene is TRBJ1-5, the V gene TRBV30; D perhaps matches TRBD1 (5 bases). Germline loops: CDR1 GTSNPN, CDR2 SVGIG (reference sequence). V lost 6 bases and J lost 5, with 17 bases in between. CDR3 length: 14 amino acids. CDR3 sequence reads: CACTDSAPYQPQHF. DNA for the CDR3: TGTGCCTGCACAGACAGCGCCCCGTATCAGCCCCAGCATTTT.